The 21 T cell receptor beta chains presented below share a single source sample, sequenced in a study of shared clonotypes between healthy human individuals (dated by TCRdb to about 2020). The library came from the immunoSEQ multiplex PCR assay. This is the immuneACCESS table as TCRdb keeps it, with only in-frame sequences that have V and J called. A part of the clones is gone; compared with another copy, unresolved V genes explain less than half, and the rest is unexplained. The sample data list approximately 700,000 clones, and 73% of these were observed just once. The ten biggest clones cover about 1.8% of the sample. Material: memory CD4+ T cells sorted from blood. The intended sense of this specimen's cell subset or site label: CD45RA-negative fraction. These receptors were taken from a woman younger than 45 in good health.

This clone has more than one count but fewer than ten. The rearrangement joins TRBV9 to TRBJ2-1; TRBD1 matches 8 bases. Losses at the gene ends were 0 bases for V and 12 bases for J; bases not matched to a gene: 11. The CDR3 spans 15 residues. Germline lookup yields CDR1 SGDLS and CDR2 YYNGEE. CDR3 in amino acids: CASSVDQGARSGQFF. The CDR3 DNA is TGTGCCAGCAGCGTAGACCAGGGGGCGCGATCCGGGCAGTTCTTC.

The chain is built from TRBV7-6 and TRBJ1-1, with D perhaps matching TRBD1 (5 bases). This CDR3 region has 13 residues. Trimming stripped 4 bases from V and 4 bases from J, with 10 bases between. Germline lookup yields CDR1 SGHVS and CDR2 FNYEAQ. Here the CDR3 reads CASSSGGGTEAFF. DNA of the CDR3: TGTGCCAGCAGCTCCGGGGGGGGCACTGAAGCTTTCTTT.

This clone was seen once. This chain uses TRBV6-1 with TRBJ2-5; maybe TRBD1 (6 bases). The CDR3 has 14 amino acids. V lost 4 bases and J 5 bases, leaving 14 bases between the germline ends. Germline CDR1 is MNHNS and CDR2 is SASEGT. The CDR3 DNA sequence: TGTGCCAGCAGTGTTCAGGGGAATTGGGAGACCCAGTACTTC. This sequence encodes CASSVQGNWETQYF.

The chain carries TRBV27 and TRBJ2-4, with TRBD2 matching over 9 bases. CDR1 MNHEY and CDR2 SMNVEV come from the germline V gene (reference sequence). The CDR3 loop spans 14 amino acids. V shed 6 bases, J shed 7 bases, and the junction held 7 bases outside the gene matches. For the CDR3, the DNA is TGTGCCAGCAGCGCGCTCGGACTAGCGAACATTCAGTACTTC. It codes for CASSALGLANIQYF.

J is TRBJ2-2 and V is TRBV7-9; tentatively, D is TRBD2 (6 bases). V lost 5 bases to trimming and J lost 4 bases, with 17 bases between them. There are 16 residues in the CDR3. The germline gives CDR1 SEHNR, CDR2 FQNEAQ (reference sequence). The CDR3 protein is CASSPPGGEATGELFF. The CDR3 DNA sequence: TGTGCCAGCAGCCCGCCCGGCGGGGAGGCCACCGGGGAGCTGTTTTTT.

The CDR3 DNA sequence: TGTGCCAGCAGCCGGACAGGGGGCGCGTCGTATGAAAAACTGTTTTTT. It codes for CASSRTGGASYEKLFF. The chain is built from TRBV27 and TRBJ1-4; 11 bases are shared with TRBD1. This CDR3 spans 16 amino acids. The trim removed 6 bases at V and 6 bases at J, leaving 9 bases unmatched. From germline, CDR1 is MNHEY and CDR2 SMNVEV (reference sequence).

The chain employs TRBV6-6 and TRBJ2-2, with unresolved D. V was cut by 0 bases and J by 6 bases, with 11 bases left in between. CDR1 and CDR2 from the germline V gene are MNHNY and SVGAGI (reference sequence). The CDR3 loop spans 15 amino acids. CDR3 coding DNA: TGTGCCAGCAGTTACTCGTCCCTGACTCCCGGGGAGCTGTTTTTT. Its protein product is CASSYSSLTPGELFF.

CDR3 DNA sequence: TGTGCCAGAAGCTCCCTAGCGATTCGAACAGATACGCAGTATTTT. Translating gives CARSSLAIRTDTQYF. The V and J genes are TRBV5-3 and TRBJ2-3, with D perhaps TRBD2 (6 bases). TRBV5-3 is an ORF, with its function uncertain. The ends were cut back, 3 bases at V and 3 bases at J, with 14 bases in the middle. The CDR3 covers 15 residues.

About this clone: The sample holds other DNA sequences that translate to the same CDR3. The chain uses TRBV7-9 and TRBJ1-5; no reliable D call. The CDR3 is 12 residues long. V lost 2 bases, J lost 1 base, and 0 bases lay in between. The germline V gene has CDR1 SEHNR and CDR2 FQNEAQ (reference sequence). CDR3 protein: CASSLSNQPQHF. CDR3 nucleotide sequence: TGTGCCAGCAGCTTAAGCAATCAGCCCCAGCATTTT.

This clone was observed a single time. The rearrangement links TRBV9 to TRBJ1-2; the D gene is possibly TRBD1 (6 bases). The V gene's germline CDR1 is SGDLS and CDR2 YYNGEE. Trimming took 2 bases from V and 4 from J, leaving 15 bases between them. The CDR3 length is 15 residues. The CDR3 loop reads CASSVSRGDGYGYTF. CDR3 nucleotides: TGTGCCAGCAGCGTGAGCAGGGGTGATGGCTATGGCTACACCTTC. The variable domain in full, with the rest retrieved from reference TRBV9 and TRBJ1-2, is DSGVTQTPKHLITATGQRVTLRCSPRSGDLSVYWYQQSLDQGLQFLIQYYNGEERAKGNILERFSAQQFPDLHSELNLSSLELGDSALYFCASSVSRGDGYGYTFGSGTRLTVV.

This clone was seen repeatedly, ten times or more. The CDR3 loop is CASSEFLPISGKGYEQYF. CDR3 coding DNA: TGTGCCAGCAGTGAGTTCCTCCCCATCAGCGGGAAAGGGTACGAGCAGTACTTC. This chain links TRBV2 with TRBJ2-7; 7 nucleotides agree with TRBD2. V lost 3 bases to trimming and J lost 4 bases; unmatched junction nucleotides: 18. CDR1 and CDR2 from the germline V gene are SNHLY and FYNNEI. The CDR3 spans 18 residues.

The V call is TRBV19, the J call TRBJ2-7; 8 nucleotides match TRBD1. Per germline, CDR1 LNHDA and CDR2 SQIVND (reference sequence). The CDR3 totals 13 residues. V was pared by 4 bases and J by 3 bases, with 2 bases of the junction left unmatched. As DNA, the CDR3 is TGTGCCAGTAGTACAGACAGGGGCTACGAGCAGTACTTC. Its translation: CASSTDRGYEQYF.

This sequence joins TRBV5-1 and TRBJ2-2, with 7 bases lining up with TRBD1. The CDR3 has 16 amino acids. Germline lookup yields CDR1 SGHRS and CDR2 YFSETQ. V lost 6 bases to trimming and J lost 5 bases; unmatched junction nucleotides: 13. For the CDR3, the DNA is TGCGCCAGCATGTCGACAGGGACCATCGCGACCGGGGAGCTGTTTTTT. It specifies CASMSTGTIATGELFF.

About this clone itself: The same CDR3 is also encoded by other DNA sequences in this sample. The chain joins TRBV19 to TRBJ1-5; D gene uncertain. Trimming cost V 5 bases and J 6 bases, with 11 bases left between them. The germline V gene encodes CDR1 LNHDA and CDR2 SQIVND (reference sequence). CDR3 length: 13 residues. CDR3 amino acids: CASSQGGVQPQHF. The CDR3 DNA follows: TGTGCCAGTAGTCAAGGAGGTGTTCAGCCCCAGCATTTT. Full variable domain (rest looked up from reference TRBV19 and TRBJ1-5): DGGITQSPKYLFRKEGQNVTLSCEQNLNHDAMYWYRQDPGQGLRLIYYSQIVNDFQKGDIAEGYSVSREKKESFPLTVTSAQKNPTAFYLCASSQGGVQPQHFGDGTRLSIL.

The CDR3 DNA follows: TGTGCCAGCAGTTACCGAAGGGGTGAGGGTTCACCCCTCCACTTT. Encoded protein: CASSYRRGEGSPLHF. V and J are TRBV6-6 and TRBJ1-6; D possibly corresponds to TRBD1 (5 bases). Germline CDR1 is MNHNY and CDR2 is SVGAGI (reference sequence). The ends were cut back, 2 bases at V and 9 bases at J, with 14 bases in the middle. CDR3 length: 15 residues.

This rearrangement joins TRBV2 to TRBJ1-5, with 8 bases fitting TRBD1. Germline loops: CDR1 SNHLY, CDR2 FYNNEI. This CDR3 has 15 residues. V was clipped by 6 bases and J by 0 bases; unmatched bases: 4. The CDR3 nucleotides are TGTGCCAGCAGGGAGGGACAGGTTAGCAATCAGCCCCAGCATTTT. Translating it yields CASREGQVSNQPQHF.

The V gene is TRBV27, the J gene TRBJ2-7; TRBD2 is a possible D gene (5 bases). This CDR3 has 16 residues. Germline-derived CDR1 and CDR2 are MNHEY and SMNVEV (reference sequence). V was clipped by 4 bases and J by 0 bases, with 16 bases between them. The CDR3 sequence is CASSSPSSRYSYEQYF. The CDR3 region has the DNA TGTGCCAGCAGTTCTCCCTCTAGCCGGTACTCCTACGAGCAGTACTTC.

This clone has a single count. CDR3 DNA: TGTGCCAGCAGCCCCCCCGGCGGCACAGATACGCAGTATTTT. It codes for CASSPPGGTDTQYF. This rearrangement joins TRBV11-1 to TRBJ2-3; no clear D. The CDR3 spans 14 residues. Per germline, CDR1 SGHAT and CDR2 FQDESV (reference sequence). V lost 5 bases and J 1 base, leaving 10 bases between the germline ends.

The rearrangement joins TRBV9 to TRBJ1-3, with TRBD1 matching 9 bases. CDR1 and CDR2 from the germline V gene are SGDLS and YYNGEE. CDR3 size: 18 residues. Trimming at V came to 3 bases and at J to 1 base, leaving 11 bases not matched to a gene. CDR3: CASSAGGTGYGSGNTIYF. The CDR3 coding sequence is TGTGCCAGCAGCGCCGGCGGGACAGGGTATGGATCTGGAAACACCATATATTTT.

In its sample, this clone was seen many times. The V gene is TRBV5-1, the J gene TRBJ2-1; 8 bases agree with TRBD1. Per germline, CDR1 SGHRS and CDR2 YFSETQ. The CDR3 covers 18 residues. The V gene end was trimmed by 2 bases and the J gene end by 7 bases; junction bases not matched to a gene: 17. The CDR3 loop is CASSLGLQSRTGRNEQFF. CDR3 nucleotide sequence: TGCGCCAGCAGCTTAGGGTTGCAGTCCCGGACAGGGAGAAATGAGCAGTTCTTC. Drawing the rest from reference TRBV5-1 and TRBJ2-1, the complete variable domain is KAGVTQTPRYLIKTRGQQVTLSCSPISGHRSVSWYQQTPGQGLQFLFEYFSETQRNKGNFPGRFSGRQFSNSRSEMNVSTLELGDSALYLCASSLGLQSRTGRNEQFFGPGTRLTVL.

The gene calls are TRBV21-1 and TRBJ1-1. TRBV21-1 is a known pseudogene. This CDR3 region has 14 residues. The CDR3, as DNA: TGTGCCAGCAGCCCGTGGGGGTGCCGCACTGAAGCTTTCTTT. Residues: CASSPWGCRTEAFF.